This TCR beta chain stems from a study of type 1 and type 2 diabetes patients. About the research overall: Donors were type 1 diabetes, type 2 diabetes, or nondiabetic controls. The whole study generated roughly 19,000,000 paired-end reads.

This CDR3 has 16 amino acids. Unmatched junction bases numbered 9, after V lost 7 bases and J lost 6 bases. Per the germline V gene, CDR1 is MNHGY and CDR2 is SAAAGT. Genomic DNA was the PCR template. Amplification of the beta chain CDR3 used 30 forward and 13 reverse multiplex primers. In TCRdb, the multiplex PCR reads were re-called with MiXCR into one record per CDR3 protein. Of 280,000 or so distinct CDR3 sequences listed, around 47% were seen once; the top ten hold roughly an eighth. The clonotype was recovered from a man between 18 and 35 years old with type 2 diabetes. V and J are TRBV6-8 and TRBJ2-1; 13 nucleotides align to TRBD2. Sequenced material: peripheral blood mononuclear cells (PBMCs). CDR3 coding DNA: TGTGCCAGCATCGCTACGACTAGCGGGAGGCCCAATGAGCAGTTCTTC. Protein product: CASIATTSGRPNEQFF.